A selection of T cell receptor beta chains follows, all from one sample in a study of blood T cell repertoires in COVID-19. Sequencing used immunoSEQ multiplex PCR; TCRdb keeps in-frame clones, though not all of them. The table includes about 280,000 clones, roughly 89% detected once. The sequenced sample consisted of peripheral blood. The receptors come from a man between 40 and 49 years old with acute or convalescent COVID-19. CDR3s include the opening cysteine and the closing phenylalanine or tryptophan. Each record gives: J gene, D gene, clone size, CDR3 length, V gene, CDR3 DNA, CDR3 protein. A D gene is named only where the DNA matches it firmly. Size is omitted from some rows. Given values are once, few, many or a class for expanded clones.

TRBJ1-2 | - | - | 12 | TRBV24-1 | TGTGCCACCAGTGATTACGGCTATGGCTACACCTTC | CATSDYGYGYTF
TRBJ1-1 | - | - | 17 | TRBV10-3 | TGTGCCATCAGTGAAAGGGGTAGGGGGTTCGGGAACACTGAAGCTTTCTTT | CAISERGRGFGNTEAFF
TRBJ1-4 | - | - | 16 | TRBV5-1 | TGCGCCAGCAGCTCAAGACAGGCCGCAACTAATGAAAAACTGTTTTTT | CASSSRQAATNEKLFF
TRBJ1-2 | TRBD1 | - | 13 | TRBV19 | TGTGCCAGTAGAATCGGACAGGGATATGGCTACACCTTC | CASRIGQGYGYTF
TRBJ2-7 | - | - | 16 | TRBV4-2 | TGTGCCAGCAGCCAAAAACGAGGCGGAATATCCTACGAGCAGTACTTC | CASSQKRGGISYEQYF
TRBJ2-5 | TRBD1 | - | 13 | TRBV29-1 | TGCAGCGTGCCGACAGGGTTCCAAGAGACCCAGTACTTC | CSVPTGFQETQYF
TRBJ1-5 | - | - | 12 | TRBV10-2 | TGCGCCAGCAGTGAGGACCGAGGGCCCCAGCATTTT | CASSEDRGPQHF
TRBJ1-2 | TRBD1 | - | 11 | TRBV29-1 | TGCAGCGTTCAGGGGGCGAAGGGCTACACCTTC | CSVQGAKGYTF
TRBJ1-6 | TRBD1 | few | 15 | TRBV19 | TGTGCCAGTAGTATTGGGACAGGGGGAAATTCACCCCTCCACTTT | CASSIGTGGNSPLHF
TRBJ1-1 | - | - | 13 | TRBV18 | TGTGCCAGCTCCGGGGGTCCGAACACTGAAGCTTTCTTT | CASSGGPNTEAFF
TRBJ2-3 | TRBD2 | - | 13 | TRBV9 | TGTGCCAGCAGCATCGGGACTAGGGATACGCAGTATTTT | CASSIGTRDTQYF
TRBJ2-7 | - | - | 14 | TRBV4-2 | TGTGCCAGCAGCCAAAGGGGACTCGCCAACGAGCAGTACTTC | CASSQRGLANEQYF
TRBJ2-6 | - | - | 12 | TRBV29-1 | TGCGGGGGACTCTCTGGGGCCAACGTCCTGACTTTC | CGGLSGANVLTF
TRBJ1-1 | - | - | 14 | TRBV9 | TGTGCCAGCAGCGTAGATAGTTCGGGGACTGAAGCTTTCTTT | CASSVDSSGTEAFF
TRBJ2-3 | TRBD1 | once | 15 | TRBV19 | TGTGCCAGTAGTAGGGACAGGAGATCCACAGATACGCAGTATTTT | CASSRDRRSTDTQYF
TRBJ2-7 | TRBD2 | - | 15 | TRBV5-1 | TGCGCCAGCAGCTCCCGACTAGCGGCTGATTTAGAGCAGTACTTC | CASSSRLAADLEQYF
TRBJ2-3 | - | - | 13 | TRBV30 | TGTGCCTGGAATGGGGGGTCAATCTATACGCAGTATTTT | CAWNGGSIYTQYF
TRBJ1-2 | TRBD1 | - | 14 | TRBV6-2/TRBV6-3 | TGTGCCAGCAGTTATGAGGACAGGGTCTATGGCTACACCTTC | CASSYEDRVYGYTF
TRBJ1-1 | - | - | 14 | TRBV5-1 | TGCGCCAGCAGCCCCTCAGGGGTAGGGACTGAAGCTTTCTTT | CASSPSGVGTEAFF
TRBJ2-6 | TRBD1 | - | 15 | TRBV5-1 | TGCGCCAGCAGCGGACAGGGATCTGGGGCCAACGTCCTGACTTTC | CASSGQGSGANVLTF
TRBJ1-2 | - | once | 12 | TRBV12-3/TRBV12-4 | TGTGCCAGCAGTAGCTACAGCTATGGCTACACCTTC | CASSSYSYGYTF
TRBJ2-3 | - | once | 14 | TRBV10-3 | TGTGCCATCAGTGAGTCTATGGGGCAACATACGCAGTATTTT | CAISESMGQHTQYF
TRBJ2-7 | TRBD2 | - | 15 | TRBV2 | TGTGCCAGCAGTGAAAGTAGCGGGGGGGTCTACGAGCAGTACTTC | CASSESSGGVYEQYF
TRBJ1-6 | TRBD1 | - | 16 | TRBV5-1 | TGCGCCAGCAGCCTCGACAGGGGACATTTTAATTCACCCCTCCACTTT | CASSLDRGHFNSPLHF
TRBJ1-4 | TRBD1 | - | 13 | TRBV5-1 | TGCGCCAGCAGTCCGGGACAGGGGAGGGAACTGTTTTTT | CASSPGQGRELFF
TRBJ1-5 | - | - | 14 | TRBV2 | TGTGCCAGCAGTCTGGCTAGTAGCAATCAGCCCCAGCATTTT | CASSLASSNQPQHF
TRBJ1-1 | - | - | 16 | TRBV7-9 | TGTGCCAGCAGCCCGCGCAGGGCAGGTTCGGACACTGAAGCTTTCTTT | CASSPRRAGSDTEAFF
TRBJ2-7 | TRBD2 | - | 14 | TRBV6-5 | TGTGCCAGCACCGGGACTAGCGGGGCCCCCTCACCGTACTTC | CASTGTSGAPSPYF
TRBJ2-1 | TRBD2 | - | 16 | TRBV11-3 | TGTGCCAGCAGCCGACTAGCGGATCGGGGCTACAATGAGCAGTTCTTC | CASSRLADRGYNEQFF
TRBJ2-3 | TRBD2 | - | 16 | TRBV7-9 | TGTGCCAGCAGCGCCTTTCGCGGGGGGGCGAAGGATACGCAGTATTTT | CASSAFRGGAKDTQYF
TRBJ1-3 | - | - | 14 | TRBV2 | TGTGCCAAGAGGGGAGGGCTTGCTGGAAACACCATATATTTT | CAKRGGLAGNTIYF
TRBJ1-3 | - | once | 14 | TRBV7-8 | TGTGCCAGCAGCTTAGATACAGGGGGAAACACCATATATTTT | CASSLDTGGNTIYF
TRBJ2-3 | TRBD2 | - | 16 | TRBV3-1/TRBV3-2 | TGTGCCAGCAGCCTGGGACTAGCGGGGGGGTCGATTACGCAGTATTTT | CASSLGLAGGSITQYF
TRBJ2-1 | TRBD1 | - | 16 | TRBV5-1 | TGCGCCAGCAGCTTGTCGGGACAGGGCTTATACAATGAGCAGTTCTTC | CASSLSGQGLYNEQFF
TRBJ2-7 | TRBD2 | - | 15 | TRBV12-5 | TGTGCTAGTGGTTTGGAGGCAGGGAGGGGTTACGAGCAGTACTTC | CASGLEAGRGYEQYF
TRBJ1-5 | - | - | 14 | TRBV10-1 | TGCGCCAGCAACAGGGTGATAAGCAATCAGCCCCAGCATTTT | CASNRVISNQPQHF
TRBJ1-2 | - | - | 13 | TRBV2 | TGTGCCAGCAGTGAGAGGCGGCTCTATGGCTACACCTTC | CASSERRLYGYTF
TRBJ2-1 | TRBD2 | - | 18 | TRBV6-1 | TGTGCCAGCAGTGAAGCAGGGATAGCGGGGGGAGTTAGGAATGAGCAGTTCTTC | CASSEAGIAGGVRNEQFF
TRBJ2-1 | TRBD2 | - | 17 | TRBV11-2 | TGTGCCAGCAGCCCGACGGGACTAGCGGGACAATACAATGAGCAGTTCTTC | CASSPTGLAGQYNEQFF
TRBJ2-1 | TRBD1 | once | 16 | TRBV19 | TGTGCCAGTAGTATTGCCGGGACAGGATCCTACAATGAGCAGTTCTTC | CASSIAGTGSYNEQFF
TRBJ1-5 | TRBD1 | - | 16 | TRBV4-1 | TGCGCCAGCAGCCATATAGGACAGGGCCGCAATCAGCCCCAGCATTTT | CASSHIGQGRNQPQHF
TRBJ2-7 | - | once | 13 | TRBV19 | TGTGCCAGTAGTCGGAGCGATTCCTACGAGCAGTACTTC | CASSRSDSYEQYF
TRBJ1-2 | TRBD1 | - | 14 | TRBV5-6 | TGTGCCAGCAGTGAGACAGGGGGCGACTATGGCTACACCTTC | CASSETGGDYGYTF
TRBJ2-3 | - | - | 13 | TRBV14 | TGTGCCAGCAGCCAAGTCGTTGCAGATACGCAGTATTTT | CASSQVVADTQYF
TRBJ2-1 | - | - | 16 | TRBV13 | TGTGCCAGCAGCTTATACCCCGCGGGGGCCGACAATGAGCAGTTCTTC | CASSLYPAGADNEQFF
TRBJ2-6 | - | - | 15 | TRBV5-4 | TGTGCCAGCACCTTCGGGGGTCCGGGGGCCAACGTCCTGACTTTC | CASTFGGPGANVLTF
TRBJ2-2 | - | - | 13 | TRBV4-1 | TGCGCCAGCAACCAGGGGGGAGTCGGGGAGCTGTTTTTT | CASNQGGVGELFF
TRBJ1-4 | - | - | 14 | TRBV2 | TGTGCCAGCAGTGAGCTGGTCCCGAGGGAAAAACTGTTTTTT | CASSELVPREKLFF
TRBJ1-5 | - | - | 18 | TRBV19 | TGTGCCAGTAGTATTGACAACCGTGTAGGCGGAGGAACTCAGCCCCAGCATTTT | CASSIDNRVGGGTQPQHF
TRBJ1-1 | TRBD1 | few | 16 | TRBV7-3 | TGTGCCAGCAGCTTAATCCCAGGGGCAGGGGGCACTGAAGCTTTCTTT | CASSLIPGAGGTEAFF
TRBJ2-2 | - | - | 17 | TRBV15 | TGTGCCACCAGCAGGGATCGCAGCAGCGATATCCCCGGGGAGCTGTTTTTT | CATSRDRSSDIPGELFF
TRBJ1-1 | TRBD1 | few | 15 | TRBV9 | TGTGCCAGCAGACTTTTTACAGGGGGGAACACTGAAGCTTTCTTT | CASRLFTGGNTEAFF
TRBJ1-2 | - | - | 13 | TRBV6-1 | TGTGCCAGCAGTGAACAACAGGGCTATGGCTACACCTTC | CASSEQQGYGYTF
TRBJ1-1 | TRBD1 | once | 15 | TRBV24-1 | TGTGCCACCAGTGATTCCCGACAGGGGGACACTGAAGCTTTCTTT | CATSDSRQGDTEAFF
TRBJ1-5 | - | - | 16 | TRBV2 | TGTGCCAGCAGTGGCGCTGGGGCCAAGGGCAATCAGCCCCAGCATTTT | CASSGAGAKGNQPQHF
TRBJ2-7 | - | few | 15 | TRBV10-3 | TGTGCCACCTATCCTACTGCAGGGTTCTCCTACGAGCAGTACTTC | CATYPTAGFSYEQYF
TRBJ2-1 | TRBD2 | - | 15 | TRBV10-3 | TGTGCCATCAGTGTGCAACTAGCGATATACAATGAGCAGTTCTTC | CAISVQLAIYNEQFF
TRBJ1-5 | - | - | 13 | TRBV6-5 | TGTGCCAGCAAGGCAGGGGAAGGTCAGCCCCAGCATTTT | CASKAGEGQPQHF
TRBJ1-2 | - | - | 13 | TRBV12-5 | TGTGCTAGTGGTTTCTCAGGGAACTATGGCTACACCTTC | CASGFSGNYGYTF
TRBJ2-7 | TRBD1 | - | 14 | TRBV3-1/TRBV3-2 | TGTGCCAGCAGCCAAGGGACAGGCCGGAACGAGCAGTACTTC | CASSQGTGRNEQYF